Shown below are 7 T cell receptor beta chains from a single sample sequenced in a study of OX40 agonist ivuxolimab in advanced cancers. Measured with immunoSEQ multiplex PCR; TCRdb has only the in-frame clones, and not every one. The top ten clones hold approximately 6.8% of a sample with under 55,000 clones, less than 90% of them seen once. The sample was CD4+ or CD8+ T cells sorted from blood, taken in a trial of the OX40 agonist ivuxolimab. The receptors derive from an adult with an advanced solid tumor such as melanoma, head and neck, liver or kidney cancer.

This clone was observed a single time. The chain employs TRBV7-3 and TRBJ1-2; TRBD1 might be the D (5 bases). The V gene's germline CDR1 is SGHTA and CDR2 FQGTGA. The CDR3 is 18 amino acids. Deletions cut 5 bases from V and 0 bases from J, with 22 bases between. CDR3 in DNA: TGTGCCAGCAGCCTAAAAGGCGCGGAGACGGACACTAACTATGGCTACACCTTC. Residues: CASSLKGAETDTNYGYTF.

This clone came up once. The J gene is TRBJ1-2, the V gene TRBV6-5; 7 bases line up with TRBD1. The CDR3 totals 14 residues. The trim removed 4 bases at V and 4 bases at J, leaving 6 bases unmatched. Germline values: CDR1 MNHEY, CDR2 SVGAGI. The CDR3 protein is CASSSSGQVYGYTF. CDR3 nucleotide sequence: TGTGCCAGCAGTTCTTCCGGACAGGTCTATGGCTACACCTTC.

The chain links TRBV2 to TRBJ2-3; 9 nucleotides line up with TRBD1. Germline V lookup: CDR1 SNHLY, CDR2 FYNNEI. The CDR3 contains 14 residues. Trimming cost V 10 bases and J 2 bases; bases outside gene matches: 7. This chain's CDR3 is CANKDRGPTDTQYF. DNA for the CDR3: TGTGCCAACAAGGACAGGGGACCCACAGATACGCAGTATTTT.

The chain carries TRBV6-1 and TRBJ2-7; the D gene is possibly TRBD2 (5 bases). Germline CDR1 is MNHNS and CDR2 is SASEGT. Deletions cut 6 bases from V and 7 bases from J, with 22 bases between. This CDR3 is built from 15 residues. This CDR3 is CASSFRAGGYGEQYF. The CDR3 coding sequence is TGTGCCAGCAGCTTTCGGGCAGGAGGTTACGGGGAGCAGTACTTC.

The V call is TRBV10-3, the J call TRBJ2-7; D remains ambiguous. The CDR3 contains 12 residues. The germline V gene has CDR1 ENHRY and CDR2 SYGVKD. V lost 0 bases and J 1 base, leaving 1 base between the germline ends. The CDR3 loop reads CAISESSYEQYF. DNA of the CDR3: TGTGCCATCAGTGAGTCGTCCTACGAGCAGTACTTC.

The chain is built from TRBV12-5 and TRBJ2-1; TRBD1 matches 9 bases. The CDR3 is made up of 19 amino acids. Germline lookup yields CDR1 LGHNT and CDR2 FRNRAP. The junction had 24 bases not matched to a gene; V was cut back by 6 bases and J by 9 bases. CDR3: CASGHRSLGQGQSISEQFF. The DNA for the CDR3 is TGTGCTAGTGGACATCGTTCGTTGGGACAGGGACAGTCGATAAGTGAGCAGTTCTTC.

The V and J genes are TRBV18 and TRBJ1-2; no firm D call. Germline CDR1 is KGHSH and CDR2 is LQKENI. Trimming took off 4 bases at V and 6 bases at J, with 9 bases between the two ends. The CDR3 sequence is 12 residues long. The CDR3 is CASSLLTDGYTF. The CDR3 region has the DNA TGTGCCAGCTCACTGCTGACGGATGGCTACACCTTC.